Following are 27 T cell receptor beta chains from one sample sequenced in a study of T cells in localized non-small cell lung cancer. Libraries were prepared by immunoSEQ multiplex PCR; TCRdb keeps only in-frame clonotypes and omits some of them. The table has roughly 66,000 clones, roughly 90% seen once. This specimen consisted of peripheral blood, obtained before any cancer treatment. The receptors come from a woman aged 40-69 years with stage I lung adenocarcinoma.

The chain links TRBV19 to TRBJ2-1, with D possibly being TRBD1 (5 bases). CDR1 is LNHDA and CDR2 is SQIVND in the germline V gene (reference sequence). The CDR3 is 15 amino acids. Trimming took 3 bases from V and 1 from J, leaving 10 bases between them. The CDR3 region is CASSIQGKSYNEQFF. The CDR3 coding sequence is TGTGCCAGTAGTATTCAGGGAAAATCCTACAATGAGCAGTTCTTC. The variable domain in full, with the rest retrieved from reference TRBV19 and TRBJ2-1, is DGGITQSPKYLFRKEGQNVTLSCEQNLNHDAMYWYRQDPGQGLRLIYYSQIVNDFQKGDIAEGYSVSREKKESFPLTVTSAQKNPTAFYLCASSIQGKSYNEQFFGPGTRLTVL.

The CDR3 protein is CASSQTFSSGYTF. In DNA, the CDR3 is TGTGCCAGCAGCCAAACTTTCTCAAGCGGCTACACCTTC. This chain uses TRBV6-5 with TRBJ1-2; unclear D gene. Looked up from germline, CDR1 is MNHEY and CDR2 is SVGAGI. V was clipped by 6 bases and J by 8 bases, with 16 bases between them. The CDR3 has 13 residues.

V gene TRBV18 combines with J gene TRBJ1-5; D is unresolved. Between the trimmed V and J ends, which lost 0 bases and 7 bases, there was a span of 7 bases. The CDR3 sequence is 13 residues long. Germline V CDR1 and CDR2: KGHSH, LQKENI. CDR3 sequence: CASSPPGIQPQHF. The CDR3 DNA follows: TGTGCCAGCTCACCACCAGGGATACAGCCCCAGCATTTT.

This CDR3 reads CSVEVGAEAFF. The CDR3 DNA reads TGCAGCGTTGAAGTGGGGGCTGAAGCTTTCTTT. V gene TRBV29-1 combines with J gene TRBJ1-1, with a tentative D call TRBD1 (5 bases). V lost 1 base to trimming and J lost 6 bases, with 6 bases between them. In germline, CDR1 is SQVTM, CDR2 ANQGSEA. This CDR3 has 11 amino acids.

The sample holds one count of this clone. The J gene is TRBJ2-3, the V gene TRBV4-3; the D is unclear. The CDR3 covers 16 residues. From germline, CDR1 is LGHNA and CDR2 YSLEER. Trimming stripped 0 bases from V and 2 bases from J, with 12 bases between. This CDR3 reads CASSQDWKGHTDTQYF. The DNA of the CDR3 is TGCGCCAGCAGCCAAGATTGGAAAGGGCACACAGATACGCAGTATTTT.

The chain has TRBV7-2 and TRBJ2-7; 7 nucleotides align to TRBD2. The CDR3 sequence is 14 residues long. The J segment lost 2 bases and the V segment lost 0 bases, leaving 1 base of the junction unmatched. Looked up from germline, CDR1 is SGHTA and CDR2 is FQGNSA. CDR3 sequence reads: CASSLAGGAYEQYF. CDR3 bases: TGTGCCAGCAGCTTAGCGGGAGGGGCCTACGAGCAGTACTTC.

The chain uses TRBV7-3 and TRBJ2-1; unclear D gene. Deletions cut 3 bases from V and 4 bases from J, with 7 bases between. The CDR3 is 13 residues long. The germline V gene encodes CDR1 SGHTA and CDR2 FQGTGA. The CDR3 bases are TGTGCCAGCAGCTTCTTTGAGTACAATGAGCAGTTCTTC. This encodes CASSFFEYNEQFF.

The genes are TRBV6-5 and TRBJ1-1; D unresolved. V was clipped by 6 bases and J by 1 base, with 15 bases between them. The germline V gene encodes CDR1 MNHEY and CDR2 SVGAGI. The CDR3 runs to 15 residues. The CDR3 loop reads CASRAEEGENTEAFF. The CDR3 nucleotides are TGTGCCAGCAGGGCGGAAGAGGGAGAGAACACTGAAGCTTTCTTT.

The chain joins TRBV28 to TRBJ2-5; D is possibly TRBD2 (6 bases). The CDR3 runs to 14 residues. V gave up 1 base and J gave up 4 bases, with 10 bases separating them. CDR1 is MDHEN and CDR2 is SYDVKM in the germline V gene. The CDR3 is CASSLLRGLETQYF. The CDR3 DNA is TGTGCCAGCAGTTTATTGCGGGGTTTAGAGACCCAGTACTTC.

This clone was counted once. The gene calls are TRBV28 and TRBJ1-2; 9 positions match TRBD1. Germline V gene lookup returns CDR1 MDHEN and CDR2 SYDVKM. The V gene end was trimmed by 3 bases and the J gene end by 4 bases; junction bases not matched to a gene: 3. The CDR3 is made up of 14 amino acids. The CDR3 here is CASSFHRGLYGYTF. Written as DNA, the CDR3 is TGTGCCAGCAGTTTTCACAGGGGGCTCTATGGCTACACCTTC.

The chain has TRBV6-6 and TRBJ1-5; perhaps TRBD1 as D (6 bases). The V end was cut by 8 bases, the J end by 8 bases, with 13 bases between. Germline V CDR1 and CDR2: MNHNY, SVGAGI (reference sequence). The CDR3 length is 12 residues. DNA for the CDR3: TGTGCCAGCGGCTACAGGGATGAGCCCCAGCATTTT. This encodes CASGYRDEPQHF.

V usage is TRBV19 and J usage is TRBJ2-1, with TRBD2 matching 10 bases. With 4 bases clipped from V and 1 base from J, the junction kept 4 bases outside the gene matches. CDR3 length equals 16 residues. In germline, CDR1 is LNHDA, CDR2 SQIVND (reference sequence). The CDR3 nucleotides are TGTGCCAGTAGTAGGACTAGCGGAGATTCCTACAATGAGCAGTTCTTC. This codes for CASSRTSGDSYNEQFF.

The chain combines TRBV20-1 with TRBJ1-1; no definite D call. Trimming took 6 bases from V and 8 from J, leaving 13 bases between them. The CDR3 length is 11 residues. Germline V lookup: CDR1 DFQATT, CDR2 SNEGSKA (reference sequence). The CDR3 nucleotides are TGCAGTGCCGCAACCTGGAGGGAAGCTTTCTTT. As protein: CSAATWREAFF.

The genes are TRBV11-2 and TRBJ1-1, with D perhaps TRBD1 (5 bases). Germline V gene data show CDR1 as SGHAT and CDR2 as FQNNGV. This CDR3 spans 14 amino acids. The ends were cut back, 5 bases at V and 5 bases at J, with 15 bases in the middle. The CDR3 spells CASSVRGGETEAFF. The DNA for the CDR3 is TGTGCCAGCAGCGTTAGAGGAGGGGAGACTGAAGCTTTCTTT.

The gene calls are TRBV6-5 and TRBJ1-1; 7 bases fit TRBD1. CDR3 size: 13 residues. V dropped 7 bases and J dropped 3; count of bases not matched to a gene: 5. Germline V lookup: CDR1 MNHEY, CDR2 SVGAGI. DNA for the CDR3: TGTGCCAGCACCTACAGGGGCGACACTGAAGCTTTCTTT. This sequence encodes CASTYRGDTEAFF.

V and J are TRBV9 and TRBJ1-1; D is undetermined. The length of the CDR3 is 14 residues. V was cut by 0 bases and J by 4 bases, with 10 bases left in between. CDR1 is SGDLS, CDR2 YYNGEE, per germline. CDR3 region: CASSVEGGLTEAFF. In nucleotides, the CDR3 is TGTGCCAGCAGCGTAGAGGGTGGGCTCACTGAAGCTTTCTTT.

This clone was counted a few times. The CDR3 sequence: CASSPLGEQPQHF. The CDR3 DNA is TGTGCCAGTAGTCCCCTTGGGGAGCAGCCCCAGCATTTT. The chain has TRBV19 and TRBJ1-5; D remains unclear. The CDR3 is 13 amino acids. CDR1 and CDR2 (germline): LNHDA, SQIVND (reference sequence). Deletions cut 5 bases from V and 7 bases from J, with 12 bases between.

This clone showed up just a few times. The chain recombines TRBV28 with TRBJ1-2; weak D call: TRBD1 (5 bases). The CDR3 runs to 13 residues. V shed 10 bases and J shed 0 bases, with 12 bases lying between them. CDR1 is MDHEN and CDR2 is SYDVKM in the germline V gene. The CDR3 coding sequence is TGTGCCATTATCCTACAGGCTAACTATGGCTACACCTTC. It encodes CAIILQANYGYTF.

The J gene is TRBJ2-7, the V gene TRBV4-1; 7 bases match TRBD2. CDR3 length equals 15 residues. Germline V gene sequence: CDR1 MGHRA, CDR2 YSYEKL. V gave up 1 base and J gave up 3 bases; unmatched junction bases: 6. The CDR3: CASSQVEGRDYEQYF. The CDR3 DNA is TGCGCCAGCAGCCAAGTTGAGGGGAGGGACTACGAGCAGTACTTC.

V and J are TRBV27 and TRBJ2-6, with 8 bases fitting TRBD1. This CDR3 is built from 20 residues. Germline values: CDR1 MNHEY, CDR2 SMNVEV (reference sequence). The V and J ends lost 1 base and 0 bases, in that order; junction bases with no gene match: 11. The CDR3 DNA reads TGTGCCAGCAGTTTATTAGCGTCCGGGACAGGTACCTCTGGGGCCAACGTCCTGACTTTC. Amino acid sequence: CASSLLASGTGTSGANVLTF.

This clone has just a few counts. The chain links TRBV6-5 to TRBJ2-1, with 9 nucleotides matching TRBD1. This CDR3 comprises 15 residues. J gave up 6 bases and V 4 bases, and 7 bases lay outside the gene matches. Germline assignment: CDR1 MNHEY and CDR2 SVGAGI. Here the CDR3 DNA reads TGTGCCAGCAGTTTCCCGGGGACAGGGAGCAATGAGCAGTTCTTC. Protein product: CASSFPGTGSNEQFF.

The V gene is TRBV2, the J gene TRBJ2-2; D gene unclear. The CDR3 consists of 16 residues. The germline V gene encodes CDR1 SNHLY and CDR2 FYNNEI. V lost 0 bases, J lost 0 bases, and 8 bases lay in between. The CDR3 here is CASSEASRSNTGELFF. The CDR3 DNA reads as TGTGCCAGCAGTGAAGCGTCACGGTCGAACACCGGGGAGCTGTTTTTT. The variable domain in full, with the rest retrieved from reference TRBV2 and TRBJ2-2, is EPEVTQTPSHQVTQMGQEVILRCVPISNHLYFYWYRQILGQKVEFLVSFYNNEISEKSEIFDDQFSVERPDGSNFTLKIRSTKLEDSAMYFCASSEASRSNTGELFFGEGSRLTVL.

The V gene is TRBV27, the J gene TRBJ1-6; no clear D. Looked up from germline, CDR1 is MNHEY and CDR2 is SMNVEV (reference sequence). This CDR3 is 15 amino acids long. V lost 2 bases and J 3 bases, leaving 8 bases between the germline ends. In DNA form, the CDR3 reads TGTGCCAGCAGTTTAGAGGGTGGCTATAATTCACCCCTCCACTTT. Residues: CASSLEGGYNSPLHF.

This chain connects TRBV2 to TRBJ1-5; 9 nucleotides align to TRBD1. Germline V lookup: CDR1 SNHLY, CDR2 FYNNEI. The CDR3 totals 14 residues. Trimming at V came to 4 bases and at J to 7 bases, leaving 5 bases not matched to a gene. CDR3 region: CASSGPDRGQPQHF. The CDR3 nucleotides read TGTGCCAGCAGTGGTCCGGACAGGGGACAGCCCCAGCATTTT.

V and J are TRBV5-5 and TRBJ2-5; tentatively, D is TRBD1 (6 bases). V gave up 4 bases and J gave up 5 bases, with 18 bases separating them. The CDR3 loop spans 15 amino acids. CDR1 and CDR2 from the germline V gene are SGHKS and YYEKEE (reference sequence). DNA for the CDR3: TGTGCCAGCAGCAGCCTACAGGGTTTACGGGAGACCCAGTACTTC. Its translation: CASSSLQGLRETQYF.

Remarks on this clone: The junction departs from germline at one end; a sequencing error may be responsible. V and J are TRBV7-8 and TRBJ1-4, with unresolved D. Germline V gene lookup returns CDR1 SGHVS and CDR2 FQNEAQ. The CDR3 loop spans 13 amino acids. The DNA of the CDR3 is TGTGCCAGCAGCTTAGATGTGGGTACCCCCAACAATTTT. Amino acid sequence: CASSLDVGTPNNF.

This chain uses TRBV28 with TRBJ1-3; D remains ambiguous. The V end was cut by 5 bases, the J end by 0 bases, with 8 bases between. The CDR3 spans 14 residues. The V gene's germline CDR1 is MDHEN and CDR2 SYDVKM. In DNA, the CDR3 is TGTGCCAGCAGTCCGAATCTCTCTGGAAACACCATATATTTT. Its protein product is CASSPNLSGNTIYF.